These T cell receptor beta chains were read from a single sample in a study of early T cells in non-severe SARS-CoV-2 infection. TCRdb ran MiXCR on the 5' RACE reads and lists one entry per CDR3 protein. The sample holds roughly 100,000 distinct CDR3 sequences, approximately 12% seen once. Sequencing used whole blood, obtained at baseline. The source of these receptors is an adult who was a healthcare worker with PCR-confirmed SARS-CoV-2 infection or an uninfected control (not recorded which). Both conserved end residues are trimmed from each CDR3. The order of the fields is V gene, J gene, CDR3 protein.

V gene: TRBV27
J gene: TRBJ1-4
CDR3 protein: ARTGHWTGGGEKLF

V gene: TRBV10-3
J gene: TRBJ1-1
CDR3 protein: AIGGFSTEAF

V gene: TRBV11-3
J gene: TRBJ2-4
CDR3 protein: ASSITGVVGAKNIQY

V gene: TRBV14
J gene: TRBJ1-1
CDR3 protein: ASSTRGGNTEAF

V gene: TRBV6-1
J gene: TRBJ1-1
CDR3 protein: ASRPTLNSNTEAF

V gene: TRBV12-5
J gene: TRBJ1-2
CDR3 protein: ASGLSGVVKGGYT

V gene: TRBV7-9
J gene: TRBJ2-2
CDR3 protein: ASILKSGEAGELF

V gene: TRBV7-9
J gene: TRBJ1-4
CDR3 protein: ASSLVGRAPF

V gene: TRBV10-3
J gene: TRBJ1-3
CDR3 protein: AIRGQSGNTIY

V gene: TRBV29-1
J gene: TRBJ2-7
CDR3 protein: SARQASSYEQY

V gene: TRBV5-4
J gene: TRBJ2-4
CDR3 protein: ASSLGGTGNIQY

V gene: TRBV7-4
J gene: TRBJ2-1
CDR3 protein: ASSGRVTIATRHNEQF

V gene: TRBV5-4
J gene: TRBJ2-2
CDR3 protein: ASSLAGTRSTGELF

V gene: TRBV12-3/TRBV12-4
J gene: TRBJ2-1
CDR3 protein: ASSSTRRGDLLDEQF

V gene: TRBV7-9
J gene: TRBJ2-3
CDR3 protein: ASSLFRVKSDTQY

V gene: TRBV20-1
J gene: TRBJ1-5
CDR3 protein: SVVGSNQPQH

V gene: TRBV13
J gene: TRBJ1-1
CDR3 protein: ASSLDRLTEAF

V gene: TRBV2
J gene: TRBJ2-7
CDR3 protein: ASRGLAGAYEQY

V gene: TRBV21-1
J gene: TRBJ2-1
CDR3 protein: ASRSQVGTGDINEQF

V gene: TRBV7-2
J gene: TRBJ1-5
CDR3 protein: ASSLRKGDQPQH

V gene: TRBV2
J gene: TRBJ2-3
CDR3 protein: ASSAPGQGTDTQY

V gene: TRBV29-1
J gene: TRBJ2-1
CDR3 protein: SVGTSGGVYNEQF

V gene: TRBV2
J gene: TRBJ1-5
CDR3 protein: ASSASQTNQPQH

V gene: TRBV12-3/TRBV12-4
J gene: TRBJ1-4
CDR3 protein: ASSLTGKDEKLF

V gene: TRBV12-3/TRBV12-4
J gene: TRBJ2-2
CDR3 protein: ASRGPRAGANTGELF

V gene: TRBV12-3/TRBV12-4
J gene: TRBJ2-7
CDR3 protein: ASSAPGRGSYEQY

V gene: TRBV10-1
J gene: TRBJ1-1
CDR3 protein: ASSDPGGKAF

V gene: TRBV2
J gene: TRBJ2-7
CDR3 protein: ASTTVNEQY

V gene: TRBV6-1
J gene: TRBJ2-7
CDR3 protein: ASGLAADYEQY

V gene: TRBV5-1
J gene: TRBJ1-1
CDR3 protein: ASSLTGAEAF

V gene: TRBV6-5
J gene: TRBJ1-4
CDR3 protein: ASSRGTGTNEKLF

V gene: TRBV6-6
J gene: TRBJ2-2
CDR3 protein: ASSLDRDPGELF

V gene: TRBV20-1
J gene: TRBJ2-3
CDR3 protein: SVGRGTDTQY

V gene: TRBV9
J gene: TRBJ1-2
CDR3 protein: ASSHRGANYGYT

V gene: TRBV12-5
J gene: TRBJ1-3
CDR3 protein: ASGLVPGQYSGNTIY

V gene: TRBV9
J gene: TRBJ2-1
CDR3 protein: ASRGPFWDNEQF

V gene: TRBV5-6
J gene: TRBJ2-2
CDR3 protein: ASSLLLAGGLRELF

V gene: TRBV5-6
J gene: TRBJ1-3
CDR3 protein: ASSSDRGQTGNTIY

V gene: TRBV3-1
J gene: TRBJ2-7
CDR3 protein: ASSSAGTGTYEQY

V gene: TRBV3-1
J gene: TRBJ2-7
CDR3 protein: ASSQATGEQY

V gene: TRBV24-1
J gene: TRBJ2-1
CDR3 protein: ATSAPGVENEQF

V gene: TRBV6-5
J gene: TRBJ1-6
CDR3 protein: ASRDRGNSPLH

V gene: TRBV12-3/TRBV12-4
J gene: TRBJ2-2
CDR3 protein: ASSLGGQGHTGELF

V gene: TRBV5-1
J gene: TRBJ2-2
CDR3 protein: ASSLKGNTGELF

V gene: TRBV5-1
J gene: TRBJ2-3
CDR3 protein: ASSLDGRRTDTQY

V gene: TRBV3-1
J gene: TRBJ2-7
CDR3 protein: ASSPSPAGGPYEQY

V gene: TRBV5-1
J gene: TRBJ2-5
CDR3 protein: ASSLPSGSPDPQETQY

V gene: TRBV30
J gene: TRBJ1-1
CDR3 protein: AWRFGTGFILSTEAF

V gene: TRBV20-1
J gene: TRBJ1-3
CDR3 protein: SAPDRFSGNTIY

V gene: TRBV18
J gene: TRBJ2-2
CDR3 protein: ASSPGYTGELF